The clone carrying this T cell receptor beta chain has just a few counts. Antigen specificity is unknown. Stated time point: after neoadjuvant nivolumab, at surgical resection. Patients had HPV-negative, locally advanced oral cavity squamous cell carcinoma. Deletions cut 0 bases from V and 5 bases from J, with 10 bases between. Germline CDR1 and CDR2: SGHDT and YYEEEE. CDR3 size: 14 residues. The data are from a study of neoadjuvant anti-PD-1 for oral cavity cancer. General study findings and limits: Higher pretreatment blood Treg/Th17 ratios correlated with higher pretreatment blood and lower post-treatment tumor TCRbeta clonality.

Two replicates per tumor sample, mostly from roughly 5 ug of genomic DNA. Repertoires were generated with immunoSEQ multiplex PCR, while TCRdb's copy carries only in-frame clones and drops some. Among 4,500 to 6,500 clones listed, around half were seen once. This TCR came from a person between 40 and 80 years old with oral cavity squamous cell carcinoma. The rearrangement links TRBV5-6 to TRBJ2-3; D unresolved. The material sequenced was tumor tissue, taken after nivolumab (anti-PD-1) treatment. The CDR3 sequence is CASSLDSPLDTQYF. In nucleotides, the CDR3 is TGTGCCAGCAGCTTGGACAGTCCGCTAGATACGCAGTATTTT.